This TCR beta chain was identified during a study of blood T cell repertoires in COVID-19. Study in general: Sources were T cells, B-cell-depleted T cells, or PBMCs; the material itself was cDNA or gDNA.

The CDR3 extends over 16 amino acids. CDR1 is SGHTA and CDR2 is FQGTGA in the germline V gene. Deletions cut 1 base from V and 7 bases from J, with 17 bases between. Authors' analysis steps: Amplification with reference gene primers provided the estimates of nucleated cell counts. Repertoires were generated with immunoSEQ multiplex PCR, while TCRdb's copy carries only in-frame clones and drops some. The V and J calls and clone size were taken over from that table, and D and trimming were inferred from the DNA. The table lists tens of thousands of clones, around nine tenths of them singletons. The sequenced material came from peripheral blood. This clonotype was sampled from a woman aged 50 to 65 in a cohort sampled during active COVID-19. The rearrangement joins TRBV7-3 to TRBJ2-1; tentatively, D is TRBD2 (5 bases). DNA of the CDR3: TGTGCCAGCAGCTTAAACTTCCTAGCTAAAGGGAATGAGCAGTTCTTC. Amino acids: CASSLNFLAKGNEQFF.